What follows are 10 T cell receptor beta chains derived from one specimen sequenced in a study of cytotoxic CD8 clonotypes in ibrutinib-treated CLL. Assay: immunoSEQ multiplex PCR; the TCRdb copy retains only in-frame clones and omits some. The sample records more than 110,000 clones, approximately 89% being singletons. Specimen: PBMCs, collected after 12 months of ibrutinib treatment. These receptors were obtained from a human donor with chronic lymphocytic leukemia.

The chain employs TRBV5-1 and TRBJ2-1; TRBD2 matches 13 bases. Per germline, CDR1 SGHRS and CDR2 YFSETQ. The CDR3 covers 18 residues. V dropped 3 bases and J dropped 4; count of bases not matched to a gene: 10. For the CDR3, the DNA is TGCGCCAGCAGCTCGGGACTAGCGGGATTCCAGAAATACAATGAGCAGTTCTTC. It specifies CASSSGLAGFQKYNEQFF.

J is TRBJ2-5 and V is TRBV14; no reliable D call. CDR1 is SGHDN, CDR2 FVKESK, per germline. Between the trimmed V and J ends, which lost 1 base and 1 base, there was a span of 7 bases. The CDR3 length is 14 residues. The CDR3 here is CASSQVSSQETQYF. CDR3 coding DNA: TGTGCCAGCAGCCAAGTTAGCAGCCAAGAGACCCAGTACTTC.

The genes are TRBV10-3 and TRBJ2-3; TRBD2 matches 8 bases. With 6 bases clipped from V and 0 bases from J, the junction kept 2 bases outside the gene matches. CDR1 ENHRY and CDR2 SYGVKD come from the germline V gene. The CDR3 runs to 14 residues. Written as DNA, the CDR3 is TGTGCCATCAGAGCTAGCGGGAGCACAGATACGCAGTATTTT. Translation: CAIRASGSTDTQYF.

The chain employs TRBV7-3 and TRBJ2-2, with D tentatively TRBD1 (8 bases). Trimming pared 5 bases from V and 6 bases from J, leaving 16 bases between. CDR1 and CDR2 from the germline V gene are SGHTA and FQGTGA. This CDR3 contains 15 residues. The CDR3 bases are TGTGCCAGCAGCCCAAGCGGGACAGGTTCCGGGGAGCTGTTTTTT. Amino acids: CASSPSGTGSGELFF.

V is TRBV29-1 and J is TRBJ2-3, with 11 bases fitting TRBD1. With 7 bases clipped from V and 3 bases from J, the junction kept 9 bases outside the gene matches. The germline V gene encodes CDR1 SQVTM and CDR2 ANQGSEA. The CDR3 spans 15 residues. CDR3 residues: CSAGRGTGGTDTQYF. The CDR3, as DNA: TGCAGCGCCGGGAGGGGGACAGGGGGAACAGATACGCAGTATTTT.

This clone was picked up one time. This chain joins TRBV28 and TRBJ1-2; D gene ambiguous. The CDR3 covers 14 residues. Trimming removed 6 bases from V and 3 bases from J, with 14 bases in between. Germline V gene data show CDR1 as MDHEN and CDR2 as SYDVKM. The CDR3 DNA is TGTGCCAGCAGATCTGGGGTACTGGACTATGGCTACACCTTC. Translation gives CASRSGVLDYGYTF.

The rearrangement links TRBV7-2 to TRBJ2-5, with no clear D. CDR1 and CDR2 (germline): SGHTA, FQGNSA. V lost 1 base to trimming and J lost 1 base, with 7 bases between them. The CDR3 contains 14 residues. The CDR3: CASSLGMGQETQYF. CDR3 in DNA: TGTGCCAGCAGCTTAGGCATGGGCCAAGAGACCCAGTACTTC.

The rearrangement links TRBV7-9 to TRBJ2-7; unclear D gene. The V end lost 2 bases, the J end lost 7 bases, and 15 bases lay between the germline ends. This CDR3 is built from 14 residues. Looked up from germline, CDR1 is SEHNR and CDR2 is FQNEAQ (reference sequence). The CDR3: CASSLSTAGNEQYF. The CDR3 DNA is TGTGCCAGCAGCTTAAGTACGGCAGGTAATGAGCAGTACTTC.

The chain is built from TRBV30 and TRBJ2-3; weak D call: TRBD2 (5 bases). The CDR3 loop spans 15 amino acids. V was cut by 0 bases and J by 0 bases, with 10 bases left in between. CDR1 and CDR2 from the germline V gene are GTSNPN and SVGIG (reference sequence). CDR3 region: CAWSVNQRSTDTQYF. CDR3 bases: TGTGCCTGGAGTGTAAACCAGCGGAGCACAGATACGCAGTATTTT.

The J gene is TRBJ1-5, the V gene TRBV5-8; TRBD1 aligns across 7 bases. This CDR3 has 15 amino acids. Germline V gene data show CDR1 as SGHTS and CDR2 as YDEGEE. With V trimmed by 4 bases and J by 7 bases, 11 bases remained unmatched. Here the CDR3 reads CASSIGEQGRQPQHF. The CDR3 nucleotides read TGTGCCAGCAGCATTGGGGAACAGGGGAGACAGCCCCAGCATTTT.